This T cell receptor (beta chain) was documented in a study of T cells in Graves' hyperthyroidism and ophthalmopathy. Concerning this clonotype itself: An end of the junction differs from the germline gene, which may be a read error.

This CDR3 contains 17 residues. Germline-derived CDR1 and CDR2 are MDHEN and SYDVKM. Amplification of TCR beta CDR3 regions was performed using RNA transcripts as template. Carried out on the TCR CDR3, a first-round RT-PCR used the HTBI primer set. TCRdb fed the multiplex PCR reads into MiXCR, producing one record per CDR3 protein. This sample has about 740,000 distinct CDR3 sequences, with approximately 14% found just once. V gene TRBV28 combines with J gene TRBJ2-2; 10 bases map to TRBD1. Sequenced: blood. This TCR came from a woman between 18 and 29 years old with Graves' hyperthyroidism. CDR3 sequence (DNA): TGTGCCAGCACCCGATGGACCGGGACAGGGGTTTCGGGGGATCTGTTTTTT. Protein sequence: CASTRWTGTGVSGDLFF.